This record concerns one TCR beta chain sequence. The antigen is undetermined. Germline CDR1 reads LNHDA; CDR2 reads SQIVND (reference sequence). The ends were cut back, 4 bases at V and 0 bases at J, with 10 bases in the middle. This CDR3 is 15 amino acids long. This entry comes from a study of fetal regulatory T cell absence and autoimmunity. At the level of the study: Exocrine pancreas autoimmunity occurred in IPEX patients lacking clinical diabetes. Study-wide results and limits: In IPEX syndrome, oligoclonal enrichment was read as supporting prenatal antigen-driven autoimmunity in the pancreas. Broadly similar TRB gene family usage was seen in pancreas and cord blood.

TCRdb's copy holds only in-frame clones and misses some; the assay was immunoSEQ multiplex PCR. In the table there are tens of thousands of clones, roughly 83% of which are singletons. The chain combines TRBV19 with TRBJ1-3; D remains unclear. This sequence was found in a newborn boy with IPEX syndrome. What was sequenced was cord blood. In nucleotides, the CDR3 is TGTGCCAGTAGTAGCAGGCGCCTCTCTGGAAACACCATATATTTT. Encoded protein: CASSSRRLSGNTIYF.